Listed below are T cell receptor beta chains from one sample, sequenced in a study of beta chain features in type 1 diabetes. The assay was immunoSEQ multiplex PCR, and TCRdb's table has in-frame clones only and misses some. The repertoire holds around 300,000 clones, with 7% to 9% as singletons. The sequencing input was central memory CD4+ T cells from blood. These receptors originate from a woman under 30 in good health. CDR3s include the opening cysteine and the closing phenylalanine or tryptophan. A D gene is named only where the DNA matches it firmly. Not all rows give a size; the values are once, few, many and, for expanded clones, a class.

v_gene	j_gene	d_gene	abundance	CDR3aa	CDR3nt
TRBV7-3	TRBJ2-3	-	many	CASSRDPDTQYF	TGTGCCAGCAGCAGAGACCCCGATACGCAGTATTTT
TRBV6-5	TRBJ1-2	TRBD1	-	CASRTPGGYGYTF	TGTGCCAGCAGAACTCCAGGGGGCTATGGCTACACCTTC
TRBV28	TRBJ1-4	-	-	CASSSANEKLFF	TGTGCCAGCAGTTCTGCTAATGAAAAACTGTTTTTT
TRBV18	TRBJ2-7	TRBD2	few	CASSPGLANYEQYF	TGTGCCAGCTCACCAGGACTAGCGAACTACGAGCAGTACTTC
TRBV27	TRBJ2-7	-	few	CASSLSASPSGEQYF	TGTGCCAGCAGCTTAAGTGCCAGCCCTAGTGGCGAGCAGTACTTC
TRBV5-1	TRBJ2-4	-	-	CASSLVGVSENIQYF	TGCGCCAGCAGCTTGGTGGGGGTGAGCGAAAACATTCAGTACTTC
TRBV2	TRBJ2-1	-	many	CASSEYVEQFF	TGTGCCAGCAGTGAGTACGTAGAGCAGTTCTTC
TRBV5-6	TRBJ1-5	-	-	CASSLTPDQPQHF	TGTGCCAGCAGCTTGACCCCAGACCAGCCCCAGCATTTT
TRBV7-2	TRBJ2-5	-	-	CASSFARRRDPPETQYF	TGTGCCAGCAGCTTTGCCCGCCGGAGGGACCCCCCAGAGACCCAGTACTTC
TRBV16	TRBJ1-4	-	many	CASSRDRAATNEKLFF	TGTGCCAGCAGCCGAGACAGAGCAGCAACTAATGAAAAACTGTTTTTT
TRBV28	TRBJ1-2	-	few	CASSLGTRGYTF	TGTGCCAGCAGTTTAGGGACTCGAGGCTACACCTTC
TRBV29-1	TRBJ2-3	-	many	CSVEPPSTDTQYF	TGCAGCGTTGAGCCGCCTAGCACAGATACGCAGTATTTT
TRBV19	TRBJ2-6	-	-	CASRANIYGANVLTF	TGTGCCAGTAGGGCCAACATCTATGGGGCCAACGTCCTGACTTTC
TRBV7-2	TRBJ1-5	TRBD1	-	CASSLGTGIGNQPQHF	TGTGCCAGCAGCCTCGGGACAGGGATTGGCAATCAGCCCCAGCATTTT
TRBV29-1	TRBJ1-2	-	-	CSVDRGYTF	TGCAGCGTTGATCGTGGCTACACCTTC
TRBV7-3	TRBJ2-1	-	few	CASSKNQGSTYNEQFF	TGTGCCAGCAGCAAAAACCAGGGCTCTACCTACAATGAGCAGTTCTTC
TRBV14	TRBJ2-3	-	few	CASSLGASDTQYF	TGTGCCAGCAGCCTTGGTGCCAGCGATACGCAGTATTTT
TRBV4-3	TRBJ1-4	TRBD1	-	CASSREQGAPGEKLFF	TGCGCCAGCAGCCGGGAACAGGGGGCGCCGGGTGAAAAACTGTTTTTT
TRBV11-2	TRBJ2-1	TRBD2	-	CASSIRLADYNEQFF	TGTGCCAGCAGCATCCGACTAGCGGACTACAATGAGCAGTTCTTC
TRBV5-1	TRBJ2-1	-	few	CASSLGGKNEQFF	TGCGCCAGCAGCTTGGGTGGGAAGAATGAGCAGTTCTTC
TRBV14	TRBJ2-7	-	few	CASSRGGTEGEQYF	TGTGCCAGCAGCCGGGGCGGGACAGAAGGCGAGCAGTACTTC
TRBV23-1	TRBJ2-3	-	many	CAITGRRPHGTQYF	TGCGCCATCACCGGCCGTCGACCCCACGGTACGCAGTATTTT
TRBV27	TRBJ1-4	-	few	CASSLSAANEKLFF	TGTGCCAGCAGTTTATCCGCTGCAAATGAAAAACTGTTTTTT
TRBV6-5	TRBJ1-2	-	once	CASSSQAFYGYTF	TGTGCCAGCAGTTCGCAGGCCTTCTATGGCTACACCTTC